The TCR beta chain described here comes from a study of CD8+CD57+ T cells in acquired aplastic anemia. On the study more broadly: When averaged, DNA from sorted CD4+ and CD8+ cells came to approximately 3 ug. Notes on the study in general: Patients shared around 31 CD8+ CDR3 sequences with controls. Patients and healthy controls showed no significant CD8+ Simpson's diversity difference.

Only one count was recorded for this clonotype. The antigen is unknown. V was pared by 3 bases and J by 2 bases, with 7 bases between. The CDR3 sequence is 12 residues long. Germline V CDR1 and CDR2: SQVTM, ANQGSEA. Whoever was chosen for sequencing had shown CD8+CD57+ cell expansion by flow cytometry. Blood sampling was performed on the patients, and none of them had received therapy by then. The TCR beta profiling, which covered VDJ combination and CDR3 sequence, was carried out using genomic DNA as the template. One entry per CDR3 protein results from TCRdb running MiXCR on the reads. The table shows approximately 100,000 distinct CDR3 sequences, with around 70% occurring only once.

The sequenced sample consisted of sorted CD4+, CD8+, or CD8+CD57+ T cells (not recorded which) from PBMCs. This receptor was identified in a human donor with aplastic anemia. The chain couples TRBV29-1 to TRBJ2-5; the D is unclear. The CDR3 loop is CSVDEQQETQYF. In DNA form, the CDR3 reads TGCAGCGTTGATGAACAGCAAGAGACCCAGTACTTC. Variable domain in full (rest from reference TRBV29-1 and TRBJ2-5): SAVISQKPSRDICQRGTSLTIQCQVDSQVTMMFWYRQQPGQSLTLIATANQGSEATYESGFVIDKFPISRPNLTFSTLTVSNMSPEDSSIYLCSVDEQQETQYFGPGTRLLVL.